This T cell receptor beta chain was documented in a study of T cell responses to AZD1222 COVID-19 vaccine (dated by TCRdb to the early 2020s). Study-wide context: AZD1222 recipients with second doses at about 4 weeks or about 12 weeks were pooled, because spike-specific TCR depth and breadth did not differ between schedules. TCR sequencing was performed for more than 230 trial participants, of whom about 200 were given two doses of AZD1222 and roughly 25 were given two doses of MenACWY control vaccine. Trial participants were enrolled by age into 18-55, 56-69 and 70-plus year subgroups, with roughly 150, 30 and 60 TCR-sequenced participants respectively.

What the authors observed across the whole study: No day 14 peak-response samples were available, so repertoires were characterized only after the peak T cell response. In the small 56-69-year group, the increase in depth fell short of significance, most likely because of low power. Reportedly, almost half of the unique spike-specific TCRs recognized epitopes lying outside the regions that are mutated in the B.1.351 and B.1.1.7 variants. Most participants were white British and females outnumbered males, and the authors suggested that clonal diversity may have been underestimated. The vaccine-associated CD4 TCRs covered the entire spike protein, and the dominant responses fell in regions 160-218 and 743-854. After two AZD1222 doses, both the breadth and the depth of spike-specific TCRs were significantly higher than at day 0 and than in MenACWY recipients. Conclusions about previously exposed vaccinees are limited because only six or seven AZD1222 recipients were SARS-CoV-2 seropositive at baseline.

Trimming at the junction amounts to 7 bases on V and 3 bases on J, and the germline ends lie 10 bases apart. The CDR3 goes from the cysteine to the phenylalanine over 14 residues. Here the CDR3 DNA is all that survives: 42 bases in frame from base 1. For CDR1 and CDR2, the germline V gene (reference sequence) lists LNHDA and SQIVND. The CDR3 regions of human TCRbeta chains were analyzed by immunosequencing. The paper's processing steps were these. Repertoire TCRs were matched against a reference library of SARS-CoV-2-specific TCRs generated with the MIRA antigen-specificity platform. Breadth meant the fraction of unique TCRs that were SARS-CoV-2-associated, whereas depth meant the fraction of total T cells that were SARS-CoV-2-associated. Using the MIRA data, each spike-specific TCR was mapped to the spike region that the TCR reacts to and placed in a CD4 or CD8 class. Log10-transformed breadth and depth values were compared by one-way ANOVA with Sidak's multiple comparisons tests. Not all clones reach the TCRdb copy of this immuneACCESS table, which keeps in-frame sequences only. Checked studies attribute under half of the gap to unresolved V genes and leave the rest unexplained. D and trimming were read from the DNA, whereas the V and J calls and clone size are those reported in that table. This sample has some 100,000 clones in its table, and around 87% of those were observed once. The ten most abundant clones make up approximately 3% of the sample.

The time point label for this specimen denotes: baseline before first vaccination. Vaccinee samples came from UK trials COV001 and COV002, including a single-blind randomized controlled phase 2/3 trial of AZD1222 (ChAdOx1 nCoV-19) in healthy adults. For TCRbeta chain sequencing, PBMC samples were collected from trial participants at day 0 and at day 28 after the second dose. In the case of this clone: It has no known antigen specificity. Qualities for individual bases were not recorded, and no much larger clone is one base off.

Sequenced material: peripheral blood, taken on day 0 of AZD1222 vaccination. The chain links TRBV19 with TRBJ2-6; the D gene assignment is ambiguous. The receptor was derived from an adult in good health. The CDR3 has the sequence CASNQIGGANVLTF. The nucleotides read TGTGCCAGTAACCAGATTGGTGGGGCCAACGTCCTGACTTTC.